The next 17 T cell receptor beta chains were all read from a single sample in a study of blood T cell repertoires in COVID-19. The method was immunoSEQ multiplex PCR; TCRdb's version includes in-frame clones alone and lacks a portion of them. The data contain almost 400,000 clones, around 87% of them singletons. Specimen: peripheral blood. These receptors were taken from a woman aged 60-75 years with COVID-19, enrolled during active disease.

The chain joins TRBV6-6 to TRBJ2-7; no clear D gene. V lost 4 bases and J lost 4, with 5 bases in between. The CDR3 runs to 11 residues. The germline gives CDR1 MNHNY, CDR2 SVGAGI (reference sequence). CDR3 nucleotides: TGTGCCAGCAGTTTTAATTACGAGCAGTACTTC. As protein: CASSFNYEQYF.

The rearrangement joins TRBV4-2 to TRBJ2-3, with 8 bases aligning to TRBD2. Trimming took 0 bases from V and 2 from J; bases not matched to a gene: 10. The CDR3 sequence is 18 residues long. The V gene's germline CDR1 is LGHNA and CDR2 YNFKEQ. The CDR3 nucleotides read TGTGCCAGCAGCCAAGAAACCGTATACGGGGGGGCCACAGATACGCAGTATTTT. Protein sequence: CASSQETVYGGATDTQYF.

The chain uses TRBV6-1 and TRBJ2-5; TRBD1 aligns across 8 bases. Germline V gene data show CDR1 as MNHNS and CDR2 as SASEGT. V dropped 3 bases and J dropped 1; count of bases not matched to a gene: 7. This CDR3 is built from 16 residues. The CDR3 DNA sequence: TGTGCCAGCAGTGAGCAGGGGGCTTTTTCCCAAGAGACCCAGTACTTC. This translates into CASSEQGAFSQETQYF.

The CDR3 bases are TGTGCCACCAGCACACCCCGTGGAGGGTTTAACTATGGCTACACCTTC. Its translation: CATSTPRGGFNYGYTF. V and J are TRBV15 and TRBJ1-2; D is unresolved. Germline loops: CDR1 LNHNV, CDR2 YYDKDF (reference sequence). Trimming removed 4 bases at V and 1 base at J, with 16 bases between. The CDR3 consists of 16 residues. The complete variable domain, with remaining parts taken from reference TRBV15 and TRBJ1-2, reads DAMVIQNPRYQVTQFGKPVTLSCSQTLNHNVMYWYQQKSSQAPKLLFHYYDKDFNNEADTPDNFQSRRPNTSFCFLDIRSPGLGDTAMYLCATSTPRGGFNYGYTFGSGTRLTVV.

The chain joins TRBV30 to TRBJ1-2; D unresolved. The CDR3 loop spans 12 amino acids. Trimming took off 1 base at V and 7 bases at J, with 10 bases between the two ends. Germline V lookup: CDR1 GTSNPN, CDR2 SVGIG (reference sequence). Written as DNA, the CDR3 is TGTGCCTGGAGTGGAGGGAGAGGTGGCTACACCTTC. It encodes CAWSGGRGGYTF.

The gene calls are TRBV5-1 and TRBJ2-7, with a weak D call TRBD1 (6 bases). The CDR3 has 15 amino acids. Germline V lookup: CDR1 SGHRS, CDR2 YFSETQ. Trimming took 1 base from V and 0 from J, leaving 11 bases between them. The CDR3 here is CASSLPQTGSYEQYF. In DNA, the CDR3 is TGCGCCAGCAGCTTGCCCCAGACAGGCTCCTACGAGCAGTACTTC.

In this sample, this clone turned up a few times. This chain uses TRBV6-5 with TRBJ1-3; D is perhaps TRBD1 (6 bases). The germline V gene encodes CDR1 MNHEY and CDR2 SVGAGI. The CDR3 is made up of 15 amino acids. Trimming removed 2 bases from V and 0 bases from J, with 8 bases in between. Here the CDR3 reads CASSYDRSSGNTIYF. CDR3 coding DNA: TGTGCCAGCAGTTACGACAGGTCCTCTGGAAACACCATATATTTT.

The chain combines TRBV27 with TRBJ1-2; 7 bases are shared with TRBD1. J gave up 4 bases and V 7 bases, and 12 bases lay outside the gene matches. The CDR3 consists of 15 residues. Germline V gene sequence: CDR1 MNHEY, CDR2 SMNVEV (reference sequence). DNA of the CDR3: TGTGCCAGCACCCTGAGGTGGCAGGGGGGCTATGGCTACACCTTC. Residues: CASTLRWQGGYGYTF.

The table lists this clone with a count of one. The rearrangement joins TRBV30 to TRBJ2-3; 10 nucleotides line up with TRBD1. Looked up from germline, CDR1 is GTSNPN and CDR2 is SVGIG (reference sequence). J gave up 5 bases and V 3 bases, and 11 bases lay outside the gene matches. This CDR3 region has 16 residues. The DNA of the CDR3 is TGTGCCTGGAGCGTTAAGTTGGGACAGGGGAAAGATACGCAGTATTTT. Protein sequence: CAWSVKLGQGKDTQYF.

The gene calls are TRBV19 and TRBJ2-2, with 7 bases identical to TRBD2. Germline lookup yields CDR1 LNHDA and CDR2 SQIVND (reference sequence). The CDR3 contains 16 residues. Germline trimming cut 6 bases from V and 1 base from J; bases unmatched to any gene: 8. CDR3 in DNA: TGTGCCAGTAGCAGACCCCAGCGGGGGAACACCGGGGAGCTGTTTTTT. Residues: CASSRPQRGNTGELFF.

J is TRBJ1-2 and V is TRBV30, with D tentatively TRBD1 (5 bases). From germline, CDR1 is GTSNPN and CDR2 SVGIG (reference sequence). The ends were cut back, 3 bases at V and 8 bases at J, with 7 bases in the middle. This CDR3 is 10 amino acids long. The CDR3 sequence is CAWRGGGYTF. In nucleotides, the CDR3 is TGTGCCTGGAGGGGGGGAGGCTACACCTTC.

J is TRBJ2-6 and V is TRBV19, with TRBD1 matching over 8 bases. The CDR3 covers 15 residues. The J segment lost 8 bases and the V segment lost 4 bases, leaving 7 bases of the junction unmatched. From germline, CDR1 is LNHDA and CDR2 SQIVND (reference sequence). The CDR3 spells CASSTGQGQPNVLTF. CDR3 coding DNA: TGTGCCAGTAGTACCGGACAGGGACAGCCCAACGTCCTGACTTTC.

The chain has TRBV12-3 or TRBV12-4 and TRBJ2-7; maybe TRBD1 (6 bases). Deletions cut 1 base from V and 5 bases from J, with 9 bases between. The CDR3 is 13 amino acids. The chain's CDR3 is CASSLVRGDEQYF. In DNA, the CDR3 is TGTGCCAGCAGTTTAGTCAGGGGCGACGAGCAGTACTTC.

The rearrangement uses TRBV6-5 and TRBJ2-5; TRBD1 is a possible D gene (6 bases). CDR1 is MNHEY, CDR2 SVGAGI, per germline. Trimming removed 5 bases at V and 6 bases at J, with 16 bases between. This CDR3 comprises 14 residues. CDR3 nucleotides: TGTGCCAGCAGTCCAGACAGGCAGGGAAAGACCCAGTACTTC. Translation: CASSPDRQGKTQYF.

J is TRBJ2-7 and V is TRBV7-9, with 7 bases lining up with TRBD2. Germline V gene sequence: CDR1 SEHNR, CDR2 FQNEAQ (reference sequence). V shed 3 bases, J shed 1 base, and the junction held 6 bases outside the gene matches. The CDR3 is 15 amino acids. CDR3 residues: CASSLGAGSSYEQYF. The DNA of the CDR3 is TGTGCCAGCAGCTTGGGAGCGGGGAGTTCCTACGAGCAGTACTTC.

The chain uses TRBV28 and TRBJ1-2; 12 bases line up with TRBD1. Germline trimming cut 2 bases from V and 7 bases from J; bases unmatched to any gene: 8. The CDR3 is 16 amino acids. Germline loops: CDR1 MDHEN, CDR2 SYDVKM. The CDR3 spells CASSLGTGGASGGYTF. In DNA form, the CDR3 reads TGTGCCAGCAGTTTAGGGACAGGGGGCGCATCTGGTGGCTACACCTTC.

CDR3 protein: CASSLDLGQFNQPQHF. Here the CDR3 DNA reads TGTGCCAGCAGCTTAGATTTAGGACAGTTCAATCAGCCCCAGCATTTT. The chain combines TRBV11-2 with TRBJ1-5; maybe TRBD1 (6 bases). Germline V gives CDR1 SGHAT, CDR2 FQNNGV. V was trimmed by 0 bases and J by 3 bases, leaving 12 bases between them. The CDR3 covers 16 residues. The full variable domain, its missing parts supplied by reference TRBV11-2 and TRBJ1-5, is EAGVAQSPRYKIIEKRQSVAFWCNPISGHATLYWYQQILGQGPKLLIQFQNNGVVDDSQLPKDRFSAERLKGVDSTLKIQPAKLEDSAVYLCASSLDLGQFNQPQHFGDGTRLSIL.